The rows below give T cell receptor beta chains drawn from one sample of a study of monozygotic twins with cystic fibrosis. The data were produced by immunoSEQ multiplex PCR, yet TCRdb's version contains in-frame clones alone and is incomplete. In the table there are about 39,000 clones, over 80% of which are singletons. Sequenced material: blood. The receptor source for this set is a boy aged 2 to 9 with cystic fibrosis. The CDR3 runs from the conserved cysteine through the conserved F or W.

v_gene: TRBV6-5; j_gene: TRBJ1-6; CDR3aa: CASSGPGSGSPLHF
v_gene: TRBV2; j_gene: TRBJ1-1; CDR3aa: CASSEAGGVEAFF
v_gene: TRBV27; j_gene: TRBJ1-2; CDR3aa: CASSLWSRGRVIEGYTF
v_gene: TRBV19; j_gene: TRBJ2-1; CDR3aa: CASSIVSRLWSEQFF
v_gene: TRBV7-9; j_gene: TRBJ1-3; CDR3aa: CASSPAGRGLRNTIYF
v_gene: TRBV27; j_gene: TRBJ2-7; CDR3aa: CASSLKGRGLAGGDYEQYF
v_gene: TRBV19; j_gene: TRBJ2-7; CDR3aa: CASSKLTGGEQYF
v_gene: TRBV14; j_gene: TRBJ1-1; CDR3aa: CASSPPGVYTEAFF
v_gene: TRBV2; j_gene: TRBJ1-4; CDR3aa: CASSVGQIEEKLFF
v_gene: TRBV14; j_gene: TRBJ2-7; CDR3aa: CASSQAKGAEQYF
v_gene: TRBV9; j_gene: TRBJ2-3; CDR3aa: CASSVVGGVPDTQYF
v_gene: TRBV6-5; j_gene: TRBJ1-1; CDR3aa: CASSSLDGTEAFF
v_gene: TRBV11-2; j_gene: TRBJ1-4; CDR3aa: CASSLGYRGGPEKLFF
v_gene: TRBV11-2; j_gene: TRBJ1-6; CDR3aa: CASSITGTGAYNSPLHF
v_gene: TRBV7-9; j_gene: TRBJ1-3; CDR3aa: CASSFLNEDTIYF
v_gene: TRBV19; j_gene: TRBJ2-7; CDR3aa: CVYRDVFSYEQYF
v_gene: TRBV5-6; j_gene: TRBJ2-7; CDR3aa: CASTIGTLPLYEQYF
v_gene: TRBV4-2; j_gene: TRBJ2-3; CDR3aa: CASSLDSTDTQYF
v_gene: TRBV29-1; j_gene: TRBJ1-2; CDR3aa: CSVPHNVYGYTF
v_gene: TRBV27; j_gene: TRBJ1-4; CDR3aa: CASRNGGGTYNEKLFF
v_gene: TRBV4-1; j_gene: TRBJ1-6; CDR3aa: CASSQGDRGLNSPLHF
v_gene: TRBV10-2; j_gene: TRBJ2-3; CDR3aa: CASSESVSTDTQYF
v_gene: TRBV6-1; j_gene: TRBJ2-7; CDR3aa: CASSARGQGPYEQYF
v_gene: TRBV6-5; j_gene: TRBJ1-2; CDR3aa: CASSSTIYGYTF
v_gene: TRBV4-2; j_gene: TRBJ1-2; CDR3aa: CASSQAGGYTF
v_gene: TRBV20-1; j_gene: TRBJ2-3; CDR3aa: CSPLGDTQYF
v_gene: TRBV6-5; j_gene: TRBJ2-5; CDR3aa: CASSSRASGGGETQYF
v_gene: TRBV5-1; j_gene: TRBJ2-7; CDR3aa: CASSLGVPRTGGYEQYF